This is a list of T cell receptor beta chains from one sample in a study of cytotoxic CD8 clonotypes in ibrutinib-treated CLL. Here immunoSEQ multiplex PCR was the method, and the copy in TCRdb shows in-frame clones only, minus some. The sample carries about 45,000 clones, over 60% recorded once. The source material was PBMCs, sampled after 24 months of ibrutinib treatment. The receptors here all came from a human donor with chronic lymphocytic leukemia. Both conserved end residues are part of each CDR3. D genes are given only for firm matches. Only part of the rows carry a size: once, few, many, or a class if the clone is expanded.

j_call	clone_size	d_call	v_call	cdr3_nt	cdr3_aa
TRBJ1-2	.	.	TRBV30	TGTGCCTCAGCCTTAGGGGGAGCTAACTATGGCTACACCTTC	CASALGGANYGYTF
TRBJ2-2	few	.	TRBV7-6	TGTGCCAGCAGCACGAGGGTACGGACCGGGGAGCTGTTTTTT	CASSTRVRTGELFF
TRBJ2-1	.	.	TRBV5-1	TGCGCCAGCAGCTTAACTAGCCGGAATGAGCAGTTCTTC	CASSLTSRNEQFF
TRBJ2-1	.	.	TRBV5-4	TGTGCCAGCAGCTTGTACGGGGCCTCCTACAATGAGCAGTTCTTC	CASSLYGASYNEQFF
TRBJ1-3	.	.	TRBV5-1	TGCGCCAGCAGCCCCCTCTCTGGAAACACCATATATTTT	CASSPLSGNTIYF
TRBJ2-7	.	.	TRBV5-5	TGTGCCAGCAGCGGACAGACAGGTTCGCTATCCGAGCAGTACTTC	CASSGQTGSLSEQYF
TRBJ1-2	.	.	TRBV5-4	TGTGCCAGCAGCTCGGCGGTCTGGGGTACCTCCAACTATGGCTACACCTTC	CASSSAVWGTSNYGYTF
TRBJ1-2	.	TRBD1	TRBV4-2	TGTGCCAGCAGCCAAGAGACAGGGAGGACTCGCGGCTACACCTTC	CASSQETGRTRGYTF
TRBJ1-2	.	TRBD1	TRBV11-2	TGTGCCAGCAGCCTAGGGACAGGCTTAAACTATGGCTACACCTTC	CASSLGTGLNYGYTF
TRBJ2-7	.	.	TRBV27	TGTGCCAGCAGGAGGGACACTAGCTACGAGCAGTACTTC	CASRRDTSYEQYF
TRBJ2-1	.	.	TRBV6-4	TGTGCCAGCAGTGACTCGGTGTCGGGGGTTGGAGGTGAGCAGTTCTTC	CASSDSVSGVGGEQFF
TRBJ1-3	.	.	TRBV10-3	TGTGCCATCAGTGAGTCGACAGACAGTTCTGGAAACACCATATATTTT	CAISESTDSSGNTIYF
TRBJ2-5	.	.	TRBV5-1	TGCGCCAGCAGCTTGGCCGCTACCAAAGAGACCCAGTACTTC	CASSLAATKETQYF
TRBJ1-2	.	TRBD1	TRBV30	TGTGCCTGGAGTGGAGGGACAGGGGGCGCGTCGTACTATGGCTACACCTTC	CAWSGGTGGASYYGYTF
TRBJ1-1	.	TRBD1	TRBV30	TGTGCCTGGAGTCCACCGACGGGACAGAGGAACACTGAAGCTTTCTTT	CAWSPPTGQRNTEAFF
TRBJ1-1	once	.	TRBV18	TGTGCCAGCTCACCGTCTTCCCCGAACACTGAAGCTTTCTTT	CASSPSSPNTEAFF
TRBJ2-5	.	.	TRBV5-1	TGCGCCAGCAGCCCCCTAGAGGGGACCCAGTACTTC	CASSPLEGTQYF
TRBJ1-1	few	.	TRBV2	TGTGCCAGCACCCGGGAGTCCACTGAAGCTTTCTTT	CASTRESTEAFF
TRBJ1-1	.	.	TRBV4-2	TGTGCCAGCAGCCAAGTTGACCGCGGATTTGAAGCTTTCTTT	CASSQVDRGFEAFF
TRBJ1-5	.	TRBD1	TRBV30	TGTGCCTGGAGCCTCGGGACAGGGAGCAATCAGCCCCAGCATTTT	CAWSLGTGSNQPQHF